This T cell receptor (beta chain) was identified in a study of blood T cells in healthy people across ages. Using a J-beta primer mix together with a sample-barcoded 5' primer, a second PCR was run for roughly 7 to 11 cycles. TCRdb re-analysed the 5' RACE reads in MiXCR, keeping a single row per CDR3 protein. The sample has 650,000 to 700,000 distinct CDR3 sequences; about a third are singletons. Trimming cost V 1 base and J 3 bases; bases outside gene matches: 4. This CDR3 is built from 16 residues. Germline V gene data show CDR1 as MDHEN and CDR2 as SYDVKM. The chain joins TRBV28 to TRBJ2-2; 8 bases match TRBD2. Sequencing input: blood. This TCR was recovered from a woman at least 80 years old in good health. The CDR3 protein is CASSLLAGSDTGELFF. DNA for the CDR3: TGTGCCAGCAGTTTATTAGCGGGGTCGGACACCGGGGAGCTGTTTTTT. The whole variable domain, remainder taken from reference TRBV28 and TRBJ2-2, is DVKVTQSSRYLVKRTGEKVFLECVQDMDHENMFWYRQDPGLGLRLIYFSYDVKMKEKGDIPEGYSVSREKKERFSLILESASTNQTSMYLCASSLLAGSDTGELFFGEGSRLTVL.